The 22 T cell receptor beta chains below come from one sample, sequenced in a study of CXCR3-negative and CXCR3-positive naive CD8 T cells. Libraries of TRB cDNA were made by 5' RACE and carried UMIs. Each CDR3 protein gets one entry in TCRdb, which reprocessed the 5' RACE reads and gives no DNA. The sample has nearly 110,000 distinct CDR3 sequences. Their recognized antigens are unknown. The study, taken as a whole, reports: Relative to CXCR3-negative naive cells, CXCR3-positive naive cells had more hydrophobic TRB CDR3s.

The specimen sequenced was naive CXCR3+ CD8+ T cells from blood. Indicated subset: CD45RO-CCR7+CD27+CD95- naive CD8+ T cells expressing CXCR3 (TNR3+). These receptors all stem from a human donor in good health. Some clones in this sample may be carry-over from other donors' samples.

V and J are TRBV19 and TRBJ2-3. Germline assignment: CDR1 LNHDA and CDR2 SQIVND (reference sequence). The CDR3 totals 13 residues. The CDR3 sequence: CASSIDLEDTQYF.

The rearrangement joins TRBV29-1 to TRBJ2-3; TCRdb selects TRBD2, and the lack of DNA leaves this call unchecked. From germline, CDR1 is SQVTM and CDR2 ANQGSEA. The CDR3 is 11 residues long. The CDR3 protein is CSVPERGTQYF.

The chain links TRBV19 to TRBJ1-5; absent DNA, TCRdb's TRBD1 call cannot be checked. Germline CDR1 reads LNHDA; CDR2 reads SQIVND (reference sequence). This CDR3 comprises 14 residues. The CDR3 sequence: CASSIRDNNQPQHF. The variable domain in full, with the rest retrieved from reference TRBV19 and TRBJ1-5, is DGGITQSPKYLFRKEGQNVTLSCEQNLNHDAMYWYRQDPGQGLRLIYYSQIVNDFQKGDIAEGYSVSREKKESFPLTVTSAQKNPTAFYLCASSIRDNNQPQHFGDGTRLSIL.

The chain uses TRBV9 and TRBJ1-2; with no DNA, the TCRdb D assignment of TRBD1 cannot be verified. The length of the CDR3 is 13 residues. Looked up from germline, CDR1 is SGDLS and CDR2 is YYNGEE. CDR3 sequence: CASSVEGFYGYTF.

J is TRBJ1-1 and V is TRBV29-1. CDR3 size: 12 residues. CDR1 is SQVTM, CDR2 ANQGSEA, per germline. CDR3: CSVEDLRIGAFF.

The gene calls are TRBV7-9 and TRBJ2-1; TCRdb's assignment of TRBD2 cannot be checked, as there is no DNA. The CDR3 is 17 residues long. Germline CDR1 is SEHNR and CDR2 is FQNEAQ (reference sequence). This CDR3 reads CASSWIPIAGGPDEQFF.

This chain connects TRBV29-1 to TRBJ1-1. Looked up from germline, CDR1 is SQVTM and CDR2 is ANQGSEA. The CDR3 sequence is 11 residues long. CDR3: CSVDTNTEAFF.

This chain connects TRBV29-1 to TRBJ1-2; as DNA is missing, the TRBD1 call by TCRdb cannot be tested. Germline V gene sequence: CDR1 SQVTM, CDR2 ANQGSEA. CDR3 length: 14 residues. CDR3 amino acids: CSVIGKHMDYGYTF. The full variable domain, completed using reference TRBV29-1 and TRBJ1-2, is SAVISQKPSRDICQRGTSLTIQCQVDSQVTMMFWYRQQPGQSLTLIATANQGSEATYESGFVIDKFPISRPNLTFSTLTVSNMSPEDSSIYLCSVIGKHMDYGYTFGSGTRLTVV.

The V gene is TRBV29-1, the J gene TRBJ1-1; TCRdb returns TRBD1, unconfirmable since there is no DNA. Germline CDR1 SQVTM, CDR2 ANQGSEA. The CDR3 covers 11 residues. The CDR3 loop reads CSGTEGTEAFF. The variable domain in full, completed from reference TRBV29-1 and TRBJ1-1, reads SAVISQKPSRDICQRGTSLTIQCQVDSQVTMMFWYRQQPGQSLTLIATANQGSEATYESGFVIDKFPISRPNLTFSTLTVSNMSPEDSSIYLCSGTEGTEAFFGQGTRLTVV.

CDR3 sequence reads: CSAGAAGYEQYF. This chain connects TRBV29-1 to TRBJ2-7; TCRdb lists TRBD2, though no DNA is available to test this call. The CDR3 has 12 amino acids. Per the germline V gene, CDR1 is SQVTM and CDR2 is ANQGSEA.

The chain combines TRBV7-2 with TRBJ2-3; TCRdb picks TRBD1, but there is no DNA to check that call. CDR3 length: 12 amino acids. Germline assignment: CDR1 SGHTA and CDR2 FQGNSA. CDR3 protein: CASSPGISTQYF.

The CDR3 spells CSVTGGAVQGYTF. This chain links TRBV29-1 with TRBJ1-2. This CDR3 has 13 residues. Germline loops: CDR1 SQVTM, CDR2 ANQGSEA.

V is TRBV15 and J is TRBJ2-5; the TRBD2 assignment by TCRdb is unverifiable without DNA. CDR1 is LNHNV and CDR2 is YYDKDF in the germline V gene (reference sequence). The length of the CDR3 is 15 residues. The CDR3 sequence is CATSPAAAIQETQYF.

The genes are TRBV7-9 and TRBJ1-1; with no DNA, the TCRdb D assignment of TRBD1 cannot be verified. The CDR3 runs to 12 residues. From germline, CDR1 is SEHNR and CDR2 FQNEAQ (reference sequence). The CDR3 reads CASSPGWGEAFF.

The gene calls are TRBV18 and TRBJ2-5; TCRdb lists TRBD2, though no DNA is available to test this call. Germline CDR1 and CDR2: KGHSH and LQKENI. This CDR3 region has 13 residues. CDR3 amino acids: CASSRDSQETQYF.

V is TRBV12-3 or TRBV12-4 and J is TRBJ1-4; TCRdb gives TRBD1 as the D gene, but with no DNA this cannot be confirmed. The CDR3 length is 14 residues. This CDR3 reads CASSLDRVNEKLFF.

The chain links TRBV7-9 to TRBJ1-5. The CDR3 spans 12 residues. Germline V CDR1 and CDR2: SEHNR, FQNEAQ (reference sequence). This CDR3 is CASSLGSQPQHF.

The CDR3 protein is CASSSLQGWYTDTQYF. This chain links TRBV7-2 with TRBJ2-3; there is no DNA to check the TCRdb D call of TRBD1. Germline V gene sequence: CDR1 SGHTA, CDR2 FQGNSA. This CDR3 spans 16 amino acids.

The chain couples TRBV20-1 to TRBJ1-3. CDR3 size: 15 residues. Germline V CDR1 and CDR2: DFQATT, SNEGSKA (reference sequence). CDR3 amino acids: CSARDPRVLGNTIYF.

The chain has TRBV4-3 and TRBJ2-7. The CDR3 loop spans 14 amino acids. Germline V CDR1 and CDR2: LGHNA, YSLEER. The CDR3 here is CASSQDGLSYEQYF.

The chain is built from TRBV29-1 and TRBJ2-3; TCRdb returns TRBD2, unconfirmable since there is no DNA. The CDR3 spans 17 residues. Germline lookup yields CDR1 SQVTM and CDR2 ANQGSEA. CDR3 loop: CSVTLAGGELSTDTQYF.

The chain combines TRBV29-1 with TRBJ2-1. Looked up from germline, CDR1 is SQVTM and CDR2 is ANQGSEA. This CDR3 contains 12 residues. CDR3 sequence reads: CSVGGFGDEQFF.